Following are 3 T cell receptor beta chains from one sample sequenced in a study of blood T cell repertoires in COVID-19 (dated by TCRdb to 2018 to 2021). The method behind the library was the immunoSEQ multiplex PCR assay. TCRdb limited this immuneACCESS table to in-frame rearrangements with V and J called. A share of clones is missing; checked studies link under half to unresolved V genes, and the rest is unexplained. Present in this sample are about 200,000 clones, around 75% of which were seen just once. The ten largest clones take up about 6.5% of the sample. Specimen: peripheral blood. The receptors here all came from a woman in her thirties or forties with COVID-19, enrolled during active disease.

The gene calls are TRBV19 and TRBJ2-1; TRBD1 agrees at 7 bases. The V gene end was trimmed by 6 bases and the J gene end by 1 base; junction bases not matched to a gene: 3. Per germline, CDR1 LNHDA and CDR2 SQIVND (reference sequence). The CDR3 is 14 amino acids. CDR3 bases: TGTGCCAGTAGAGGGGGCCCATCCTACAATGAGCAGTTCTTC. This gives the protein CASRGGPSYNEQFF.

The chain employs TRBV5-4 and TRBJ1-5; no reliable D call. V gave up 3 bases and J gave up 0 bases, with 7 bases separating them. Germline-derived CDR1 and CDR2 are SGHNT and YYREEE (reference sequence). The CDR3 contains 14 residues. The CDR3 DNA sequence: TGTGCCAGCAGCTCCGAGGGTAGCAATCAGCCCCAGCATTTT. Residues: CASSSEGSNQPQHF.

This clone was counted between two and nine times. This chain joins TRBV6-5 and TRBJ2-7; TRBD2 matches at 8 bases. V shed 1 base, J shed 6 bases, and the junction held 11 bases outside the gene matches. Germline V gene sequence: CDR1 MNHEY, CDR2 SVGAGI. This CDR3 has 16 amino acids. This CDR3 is CASSYFRLAQDCEQYF. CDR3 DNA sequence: TGTGCCAGCAGTTACTTCCGACTAGCGCAGGACTGCGAGCAGTACTTC.